This T cell receptor (beta chain) was retrieved from a study of CD8 T cells in ankylosing spondylitis. The study, taken as a whole, reports: Matched synovial fluid from ankylosing spondylitis patients was reported to be enriched for disease-linked clones. Before this, some motif variants had been reported in reactive arthritis synovial fluid and blood.

This CDR3 spans 15 amino acids. Germline V gene data show CDR1 as ENHRY and CDR2 as SYGVKD. V shed 7 bases, J shed 7 bases, and the junction held 7 bases outside the gene matches. Quantitative barcoded 5'-RACE was used to prepare TCR beta libraries. TCRdb re-called the 5' RACE reads through MiXCR, storing one row per CDR3 protein. The sample has more than 30,000 distinct CDR3 sequences, approximately 10% seen once. On this clonotype: Its antigen is unidentified.

V usage is TRBV10-3 and J usage is TRBJ2-7, with 16 nucleotides matching TRBD2. This TCR came from a male donor with ankylosing spondylitis. Sequenced: synovial fluid, either unsorted or a sorted T cell fraction (not recorded which). The CDR3 protein is CAIKGTSGRAWEQYF. CDR3 bases: TGTGCCATCAAGGGGACTAGCGGGAGGGCCTGGGAGCAGTACTTC.